These 5 T cell receptor beta chains were sequenced from one sample in a study of T cell responses to AZD1222 COVID-19 vaccine. The method was immunoSEQ multiplex PCR; TCRdb's version includes in-frame clones alone and lacks a portion of them. The table has around 94,000 clones, about 88% seen once. The sample was peripheral blood, taken on day 0 of AZD1222 vaccination. These receptors came from an adult in good health.

This sequence joins TRBV24-1 and TRBJ2-1; a possible D gene is TRBD2 (6 bases). This CDR3 is 12 amino acids long. Per germline, CDR1 KGHDR and CDR2 SFDVKD. Trimming left V 4 bases short and J 10 bases short, with 10 bases between. CDR3 region: CATSDRGSEQFF. The CDR3 DNA reads TGTGCCACCAGTGACCGGGGGTCCGAGCAGTTCTTC.

In its sample, this clone was seen a few times. The chain combines TRBV3-1 (or the pseudogene TRBV3-2) with TRBJ2-5, with D tentatively TRBD1 or TRBD2 (6 bases each). CDR1 and CDR2 (germline): LGHDT, YNNKEL (reference sequence). V shed 5 bases and J shed 2 bases, with 15 bases lying between them. The CDR3 runs 15 residues. The CDR3 region is CASSAWGALQETQYF. The CDR3 DNA reads as TGTGCCAGCAGCGCATGGGGGGCCCTACAAGAGACCCAGTACTTC.

The chain couples TRBV7-8 to TRBJ2-2, with TRBD2 matching 8 bases. Germline CDR1 SGHVS, CDR2 FQNEAQ. J gave up 1 base and V 7 bases, and 2 bases lay outside the gene matches. This CDR3 comprises 14 residues. CDR3 residues: CASNSGGNTGELFF. CDR3 nucleotide sequence: TGTGCCAGCAACAGCGGGGGGAACACCGGGGAGCTGTTTTTT.

The rearrangement joins TRBV2 to TRBJ1-2; D is possibly TRBD1 (5 bases). Germline V gene lookup returns CDR1 SNHLY and CDR2 FYNNEI. V lost 2 bases and J 4 bases, leaving 17 bases between the germline ends. This CDR3 spans 16 amino acids. DNA for the CDR3: TGTGCCAGCAGTGAACTGGGACCTGCTTTCTTCTATGGCTACACCTTC. Translation gives CASSELGPAFFYGYTF.

The CDR3 region has the DNA TGCGCCAGCAGCCTCTCCGACAGGCGGGGAGCTTTCTTT. It translates to CASSLSDRRGAFF. The chain combines TRBV5-1 with TRBJ1-1, with a weak D call TRBD1 (6 bases). Trimming left V 4 bases short and J 10 bases short, with 17 bases between. The CDR3 has 13 amino acids. CDR1 SGHRS and CDR2 YFSETQ come from the germline V gene.